The present TCR beta chain was sequenced within a study of breast tumors, draining lymph nodes, adjacent tissues. General study points: Tumor TCR diversity was below lymph nodes but above nontumor tissue.

Breast cancer patients provided tissue from their axillary draining lymph nodes. Each CDR3 protein gets one entry after TCRdb re-called the multiplex PCR reads with MiXCR. Of tens of thousands of distinct CDR3 sequences in the sample, approximately 30% were seen once. This clonotype was detected ten times or more. Its antigen is as yet unknown. Source material: axillary lymph node tissue. The TCR comes from a female donor with breast cancer. Some clones in this sample may be carry-over from other donors' samples.

This chain's CDR3 is CAIRPGTDSGNTIYF. CDR3 in DNA: TGTGCCATCAGGCCCGGGACAGACTCTGGAAACACCATATATTTT. The chain employs TRBV10-3 and TRBJ1-3, with TRBD1 matching over 7 bases. Germline CDR1 reads ENHRY; CDR2 reads SYGVKD. This CDR3 comprises 15 residues. V lost 6 bases, J lost 0 bases, and 5 bases stayed unmatched.